The present entry profiles one TCR beta chain with its context. No antigen is known for it. A junction end diverges from the germline sequence, so it may reflect a read error. Making TCR beta cDNA involved 400 to 600 ng total RNA and a constant-region primer. Slightly modified ARM-PCR served as the procedure for the TCR beta libraries. These libraries came from three rounds of nested multiplex PCR. Each of the first two PCR rounds ran roughly 9 cycles with TRBV1-TRBV30 forward and C-beta reverse primers. TCRdb re-derived calls from the multiplex PCR reads in MiXCR, one entry per CDR3 protein. Among fewer than 350,000 distinct CDR3 sequences listed, approximately 64% were seen once. The sample belongs to a study of tumor-infiltrating lymphocytes in primary liver carcinoma. Overall study context: Primary liver carcinoma, confirmed by histopathology, was surgically resected. Ranging in age from 30 to 69 years, the patients were men and women.

The CDR3 consists of 15 residues. The V gene's germline CDR1 is SGHAT and CDR2 FQNNGV. Study-wide results and limits: There was no comparison of CD4+ and CD8+ repertoires, as samples were bulk unsorted. Blood trailed tumors significantly in top-250-clone fraction (p = 0.039).

For blood RNA, unsorted whole blood served as the source, and germline DNA was extracted too. This clonotype originated in a man aged 35 to 55 with primary liver carcinoma and hepatitis B virus infection. Input material: peripheral blood. V usage is TRBV11-2 and J usage is TRBJ2-7, with D perhaps matching TRBD2 (6 bases). The CDR3 spells CVSSFGYMGGYEQYF. The CDR3 region has the DNA TGTGTCAGCAGCTTTGGATATATGGGGGGCTACGAGCAGTACTTC.